A selection of T cell receptor beta chains follows, all from one sample in a study of cytomegalovirus exposure and HLA in healthy donors. The method was immunoSEQ multiplex PCR; TCRdb's version includes in-frame clones alone and lacks a portion of them. The table records some 200,000 clones, roughly 80% of them present only once. The sample taken for sequencing was PBMCs. The receptors were sampled from a woman between 18 and 29 years old in good health and CMV-seronegative. Both conserved end residues are part of each CDR3. The D gene is left open where the match is weak. The size entry is marked missing in some rows and otherwise reads once, few, many or a size class.

.,TRBJ2-3,TRBV2,.,CASSEFGSVELDTQYF,TGTGCCAGCAGTGAGTTCGGTAGCGTGGAGTTAGATACGCAGTATTTT
.,TRBJ2-7,TRBV5-1,.,CASSLSGQISGQYF,TGCGCCAGCAGCTTGTCGGGTCAAATCTCGGGGCAGTACTTC
.,TRBJ2-1,TRBV5-5,.,CASSLAGSAYKRGEQFF,TGTGCCAGCAGCTTGGCCGGCTCGGCGTACAAAAGGGGTGAGCAGTTCTTC
.,TRBJ1-1,TRBV6-6,once,CASSYGGSTEAFF,TGTGCCTCCAGTTATGGTGGGAGCACTGAAGCTTTCTTT
TRBD1,TRBJ2-7,TRBV18,once,CASSTGGIPYEQYF,TGTGCCAGCTCGACAGGGGGTATTCCCTACGAGCAGTACTTC
.,TRBJ1-1,TRBV6-5,.,CASSYPGPGAFF,TGTGCCAGCAGTTACCCCGGGCCGGGGGCTTTCTTT
.,TRBJ1-2,TRBV10-2,.,CASSEFRETNYGYTF,TGCGCCAGCAGTGAGTTCAGGGAAACTAACTATGGCTACACCTTC
TRBD1,TRBJ1-1,TRBV7-9,.,CSSSLGTGTENTEAFF,TGTTCCAGCAGCCTCGGGACAGGTACCGAGAACACTGAAGCTTTCTTT
TRBD2,TRBJ2-7,TRBV28,.,CASKGTSDTYEQYF,TGTGCCAGCAAGGGGACTAGCGACACCTACGAGCAGTACTTC
TRBD1,TRBJ1-4,TRBV6-5,few,CASSYWTGGNEKLFF,TGTGCCAGCAGTTACTGGACAGGGGGGAATGAAAAACTGTTTTTT
TRBD1,TRBJ1-2,TRBV4-3,once,CASSQDMVTGGGYTF,TGCGCCAGCAGCCAAGATATGGTAACAGGGGGAGGCTACACCTTC
.,TRBJ2-6,TRBV5-1,.,CASSYSGANVLTF,TGCGCCAGCAGCTACTCGGGGGCCAACGTCCTGACTTTC
TRBD1,TRBJ1-5,TRBV30,.,CAWSATGDAQHF,TGTGCCTGGAGTGCGACAGGGGATGCCCAGCATTTT
.,TRBJ2-7,TRBV4-2,.,CASSAEDYEQYF,TGTGCCAGCAGCGCAGAAGACTACGAGCAGTACTTC
.,TRBJ2-4,TRBV5-1,once,CASSLPGNIQYF,TGCGCCAGCAGCTTGCCAGGGAACATTCAGTACTTC
TRBD2,TRBJ2-7,TRBV7-2,.,CASSRRETYEQYF,TGTGCCAGCAGCAGGCGGGAGACCTACGAGCAGTACTTC
.,TRBJ2-1,TRBV5-8,.,CASSLVGGQFF,TGTGCCAGCAGCTTGGTCGGGGGGCAGTTCTTC
.,TRBJ2-7,TRBV7-2,few,CASSGGATYEQYF,TGTGCCAGCAGCGGAGGGGCAACCTACGAGCAGTACTTC
TRBD2,TRBJ2-7,TRBV10-3,.,CAISDFPSGSYEQYF,TGTGCCATCAGTGATTTCCCTAGCGGGAGCTACGAGCAGTACTTC
TRBD2,TRBJ2-3,TRBV30,.,CAWSEKGLAGGVGETDTQYF,TGTGCCTGGAGTGAGAAGGGACTAGCGGGAGGGGTGGGGGAGACAGATACGCAGTATTTT
TRBD1,TRBJ2-3,TRBV5-1,once,CASRGQGADTQYF,TGCGCCAGCAGGGGACAGGGGGCAGATACGCAGTATTTT
.,TRBJ2-7,TRBV27,.,CASSLGLLYEQYF,TGTGCCAGCAGTCTAGGACTTCTCTACGAGCAGTACTTC
TRBD2,TRBJ2-1,TRBV4-3,.,CASSRTGTSGSNEQFF,TGCGCCAGCAGCCGGACCGGGACTAGCGGGAGCAATGAGCAGTTCTTC
.,TRBJ1-2,TRBV11-3,.,CASSLGTGVAYGYTF,TGTGCCAGCAGCTTAGGTACGGGGGTTGCCTATGGCTACACCTTC
.,TRBJ1-1,TRBV28,.,CASCRGTGRNTEAFF,TGTGCCAGCTGCCGGGGCACAGGGCGGAACACTGAAGCTTTCTTT
TRBD2,TRBJ2-2,TRBV6-6,.,CASKVGRGHDTGELFF,TGTGCCAGCAAGGTCGGGAGGGGCCATGACACCGGGGAGCTGTTTTTT
.,TRBJ2-7,TRBV28,once,CASSSRAREQYF,TGTGCCAGCAGCTCCCGCGCGAGGGAGCAGTACTTC
.,TRBJ1-1,TRBV2,.,CASSERGGAEAFF,TGTGCCAGCAGTGAGCGGGGGGGGGCTGAAGCTTTCTTT
.,TRBJ1-2,TRBV5-8,.,CASSRTDNYGYTF,TGTGCCAGCAGCCGGACAGATAACTATGGCTACACCTTC
TRBD2,TRBJ2-1,TRBV6-1,.,CASSELAGGPRTFPLTGEQFF,TGTGCCAGCAGTGAACTAGCGGGAGGGCCTCGAACTTTTCCCCTTACGGGTGAGCAGTTCTTC
TRBD1,TRBJ2-1,TRBV13,.,CASSSPGTGANEQFF,TGTGCCAGCAGCTCCCCGGGGACAGGGGCCAATGAGCAGTTCTTC
TRBD1,TRBJ2-7,TRBV19,.,CASSTPGQASSYEQYF,TGTGCCAGTAGTACCCCGGGACAGGCGAGCTCCTACGAGCAGTACTTC
TRBD2,TRBJ2-7,TRBV28,.,CASSFPTSGGPYEQYF,TGTGCCAGCAGTTTCCCAACTAGCGGGGGACCCTACGAGCAGTACTTC
.,TRBJ2-2,TRBV25-1,.,CASRTRTGELFF,TGTGCCAGCCGGACACGAACCGGGGAGCTGTTTTTT
TRBD2,TRBJ2-7,TRBV10-3,few,CAIKGTSSINEQYF,TGTGCCATCAAAGGGACTAGTAGCATCAACGAGCAGTACTTC
.,TRBJ2-2,TRBV10-1,.,CASSDSPSTGELFF,TGCGCCAGCAGTGATTCCCCTTCGACCGGGGAGCTGTTTTTT
.,TRBJ1-4,TRBV5-4,.,CASSFGHEYATNEKLFF,TGTGCCAGCAGCTTTGGACACGAGTATGCAACTAATGAAAAACTGTTTTTT
.,TRBJ1-5,TRBV2,.,CASSGRDNQPQHF,TGTGCCAGCAGTGGACGGGACAATCAGCCCCAGCATTTT
.,TRBJ1-2,TRBV6-5,.,CASRGGAEANYGYTF,TGTGCCAGCAGGGGAGGGGCGGAAGCTAACTATGGCTACACCTTC
TRBD2,TRBJ2-3,TRBV28,.,CASSLLAGGGDTQYF,TGTGCCAGCAGTCTACTAGCGGGAGGGGGGGATACGCAGTATTTT
TRBD2,TRBJ2-1,TRBV19,.,CASSILREGPLYEQFF,TGTGCCAGTAGTATTCTGCGGGAGGGCCCGCTCTATGAGCAGTTCTTC
.,TRBJ1-1,TRBV29-1,.,CSTPSGGEAFF,TGCAGCACCCCCAGTGGAGGGGAAGCTTTCTTT
.,TRBJ2-4,TRBV11-2,once,CASMLGPGGPLTKNIQYF,TGTGCCAGCATGCTAGGGCCCGGAGGGCCACTAACCAAAAACATTCAGTACTTC
TRBD2,TRBJ2-7,TRBV7-2,.,CASSLDGTSACEQYF,TGTGCCAGCAGCTTAGATGGGACTAGCGCCTGCGAGCAGTACTTC
TRBD2,TRBJ2-7,TRBV5-1,once,CASSGTSGRGGYEQYF,TGCGCCAGCAGCGGGACTAGCGGGAGGGGCGGATACGAGCAGTACTTC
.,TRBJ1-2,TRBV5-1,.,CASGQGNNYGYTF,TGCGCCAGCGGTCAGGGGAATAACTATGGCTACACCTTC
.,TRBJ2-1,TRBV2,.,CASRPRTGQGYLNEQFF,TGTGCCAGCAGACCCCGAACGGGACAAGGGTACCTCAATGAGCAGTTCTTC
.,TRBJ1-1,TRBV19,.,CATQDTMNTEAFF,TGTGCTACCCAGGACACCATGAACACTGAAGCTTTCTTT